This T cell receptor beta chain comes out of a study of blood T cell repertoires in COVID-19 (dated by TCRdb to 2020 to 2022). Broadly, across the study: Samples covering the acute and convalescent phases of COVID-19 were provided by collaborators in the United States, Italy and Spain. The material from the prospective study consisted of cDNA or gDNA derived from T cells, B-cell-depleted T cells, or PBMCs. Deeply sampled blood TCRbeta repertoires from subjects exposed to, actively infected with, or recovered from COVID-19 were included in the dataset. The repertoires were released in a freely available public database meant as a resource for research on the immune response to SARS-CoV-2. Samples were obtained from the ongoing ImmuneRACE study (first 160 participants) and from 1,254 subjects provided by 6 global collaborators. Sample metadata almost always included a de-identified subject ID, COVID-19 status, age in years and sex. Where HLA class I and class II types were available, the types were taken from metadata supplied by the sample provider, not from assay-based typing. General study outcomes and caveats: The amount of clinical and demographic metadata varied by source and participant and was provided uncurated.

A second Seattle source provided samples from volunteer blood donors who had recovered from COVID-19. Each collaborating institution followed its own protocols to collect whole blood in K2EDTA tubes. Collaborator samples were shipped for TCRbeta analysis as frozen whole blood, isolated PBMCs, or DNA extracted from either sample type. From the germline V gene (reference sequence), CDR1 is SGHNT and CDR2 is YYREEE. Its CDR3 holds 15 amino acids, cysteine through phenylalanine. The DNA shown is the 45-base CDR3, in frame from base 1. After removal of 4 bases from V and 1 base from J, the junction retains 5 bases not matched to a gene. Details on this clone: What antigen it recognizes has not been identified. No base-level quality is on record; no much larger clone is a single base apart.

The immunoSEQ Assay, a bias-controlled multiplex PCR, was used to amplify TCRbeta CDR3 regions from genomic DNA. On the authors' methods: The number of nucleated cells in each sample was estimated from the amplification of reference gene primers within the assay. Sequence reads were collapsed and filtered to measure the absolute abundance of every unique TCRbeta CDR3 rearrangement. For each sample, productive Simpson clonality was calculated as the square root of Simpson's diversity index across productive rearrangements. This immuneACCESS table, as held by TCRdb, lists in-frame sequences with V and J called but not all clones. Of the missing ones, under half trace to an unresolved V gene in checked studies; the others have no known cause. The V and J calls and clone size were taken over from that table, and D and trimming were inferred from the DNA. In this sample the table shows more than 150,000 clones, about 87% of which occur a single time. About 0.96% of the sample comes from the top ten.

The clonotype was recovered from a woman in her late teens or twenties who had recovered from COVID-19. The chain uses TRBV5-4 and TRBJ1-1; 9 middle bases align to TRBD1. The sequencing input was peripheral blood. The CDR3 reads as follows: CASSLRTGENTEAFF. Here is the DNA: TGTGCCAGCAGCCTCCGGACAGGGGAGAACACTGAAGCTTTCTTT. Where the CDR3 stops, the reference TRBV5-4 and TRBJ1-1 genes take over; the full variable domain is ETGVTQSPTHLIKTRGQQVTLRCSSQSGHNTVSWYQQALGQGPQFIFQYYREEENGRGNFPPRFSGLQFPNYSSELNVNALELDDSALYLCASSLRTGENTEAFFGQGTRLTVV.